This T cell receptor beta chain came from a study of beta chain features in type 1 diabetes. Looking at the study overall: In all, around 110,000,000 sorted cells from all samples were analyzed.

V trimming: 3 bases; J trimming: 4 bases; junction bases outside the gene matches: 6. CDR3 length: 15 residues. Germline assignment: CDR1 MDHEN and CDR2 SYDVKM. CD45RO/CCR7/CD25/CD127/CD95/CD27 separated CD4+ naive, central memory, regulatory and stem cell-like memory cells by sorting. Study outcomes and limitations: These data did not resolve whether HLA type affects TCRB rearrangement. Within each of all four CD4+ subsets, Type 1 diabetes patients had TCRB CDR3s that were moderately but significantly shorter.

Investigators reverse transcribed all isolated RNA, so they sequenced expressed TCRB transcripts. Clones were sequenced by immunoSEQ multiplex PCR, and TCRdb holds only the in-frame ones, with some missing. The sample lists 900,000 or so clones, roughly 16% occurring once. With respect to this clone: What it recognizes is unknown.

Material for sequencing was naive CD4+ T cells from blood. The origin of this receptor is a woman aged 18-30 years in good health. The chain links TRBV28 to TRBJ2-5, with TRBD2 matching 9 bases. The CDR3 DNA reads TGTGCCAGCAGTTTGGTGCTAGCGGGAAGAGAGACCCAGTACTTC. It is translated as CASSLVLAGRETQYF.